This section outlines one T cell receptor beta chain sequence together with its context. Its specificity is not known. The V end was cut by 2 bases, the J end by 0 bases, with 8 bases between. Germline V gene lookup returns CDR1 LNHDA and CDR2 SQIVND (reference sequence). The CDR3 covers 15 residues. The sample is drawn from a study of STAT5B mutations in CD4+ large granular lymphocyte leukemia. Study-wide background: Among healthy donors, a particular HLA allele went with more CDR3 'QG' motifs.

General study findings and limits: No patients shared main leukemic clonotypes, though less than 30% appeared at low frequency elsewhere. 8/27 top patient clones versus 2/35 control clones were TRBV06-family. Patient CD4-sorted repertoires stayed more clonal than healthy ones after leukemic-clone removal.

Sequencing was performed with immunoSEQ multiplex PCR; in TCRdb, only in-frame clones are kept and a portion is missing. Of nearly 30,000 clones listed, 65% to 85% were seen once; the top ten hold 5.5% to 8%. Source material: CD4+ T cells from blood buffy coats. This sequence joins TRBV19 and TRBJ1-5; unclear D gene. This TCR was sampled from a human donor in good health. This CDR3 is CASSITVNSNQPQHF. CDR3 DNA sequence: TGTGCCAGTAGTATAACAGTAAATAGCAATCAGCCCCAGCATTTT.